This TCR beta chain is from a study of blood T cells in healthy people across ages. In each sample, at least 6.5 million PBMCs were isolated. Comment on this clonotype: The antigen remains undetermined. The germline gene is not matched at one end of the junction; a read error may be the cause.

It was with a sample-barcoded 5' primer and a J-beta primer mix that a second PCR of roughly 7 to 12 cycles was run. TCRdb called the 5' RACE reads again in MiXCR, with one record for every CDR3 protein. The data show around 500,000 distinct CDR3 sequences, with more than 45% seen just once and 20% to 25% held by the top ten. The CDR3 runs 11 residues. Germline CDR1 SQVTM, CDR2 ANQGSEA. The study's findings and limits: Naive T cell percentage showed a strong correlation with TCR beta diversity.

The chain recombines TRBV29-1 with TRBJ2-3; D gene uncertain. Sequenced sample: blood. This sequence originates from a man older than 75 in good health. For the CDR3, the DNA is TGCAGCGCCTATCCTGCGGATACGCGGTATTTT. Protein sequence: CSAYPADTRYF.